Listed below are T cell receptor beta chains from one sample, sequenced in a study of T cells after yellow fever vaccination. TCRdb fed the 5' RACE reads into MiXCR, producing one record per CDR3 protein. The table shows 600,000 to 750,000 distinct CDR3 sequences, with more than 9% occurring only once. The sample was PBMCs, taken on the day of the yellow fever booster vaccination. The receptor set was obtained from a man aged 25-40 years who received the YFV17D yellow fever vaccine. Both conserved end residues are part of each CDR3. D genes are given only for firm matches. Clone size appears in some rows only: once, few, many, or a class for an expanded clone.

v_call: TRBV25-1
clone_size: many
j_call: TRBJ2-7
d_call: TRBD2
cdr3_aa: CASRASGSYEQYF
cdr3_nt: TGTGCCAGCAGAGCTAGCGGGAGTTACGAGCAGTACTTC

v_call: TRBV7-1
clone_size: .
j_call: TRBJ2-3
d_call: TRBD2
cdr3_aa: CASSSWALAGGRRGLSTDTQYF
cdr3_nt: TGTGCCAGCAGCTCATGGGCCCTAGCGGGGGGAAGGAGGGGATTGAGCACAGATACGCAGTATTTT

v_call: TRBV11-2
clone_size: few
j_call: TRBJ2-5
d_call: .
cdr3_aa: CASSLGLGVDGETQYF
cdr3_nt: TGTGCCAGCAGCTTAGGCCTGGGGGTAGATGGGGAGACCCAGTACTTC

v_call: TRBV20-1
clone_size: few
j_call: TRBJ2-1
d_call: TRBD2
cdr3_aa: CSARRSGSGKNNEQFF
cdr3_nt: TGCAGTGCTAGAAGGTCTGGGAGCGGGAAGAATAATGAGCAGTTCTTC

v_call: TRBV28
clone_size: .
j_call: TRBJ2-1
d_call: .
cdr3_aa: CASSLNLFNEQFF
cdr3_nt: TGTGCCAGCAGTTTAAATCTATTCAATGAGCAGTTCTTC

v_call: TRBV7-8
clone_size: few
j_call: TRBJ2-3
d_call: .
cdr3_aa: CASSLGSGRYITDTQYF
cdr3_nt: TGTGCCAGCAGCTTAGGTAGCGGACGATACATCACAGATACGCAGTATTTT

v_call: TRBV20-1
clone_size: .
j_call: TRBJ1-3
d_call: TRBD1
cdr3_aa: CSASARGHGNTIYF
cdr3_nt: TGCAGTGCTAGCGCCAGGGGGCATGGAAACACCATATATTTT

v_call: TRBV20-1
clone_size: .
j_call: TRBJ2-7
d_call: .
cdr3_aa: CSARSREQGGYEQYF
cdr3_nt: TGCAGTGCTAGATCCCGGGAACAGGGGGGGTACGAGCAGTACTTC

v_call: TRBV5-1
clone_size: .
j_call: TRBJ1-2
d_call: .
cdr3_aa: CASSSTGSNYGYTF
cdr3_nt: TGCGCCAGCAGCTCCACAGGATCCAACTATGGCTACACCTTC

v_call: TRBV28
clone_size: few
j_call: TRBJ2-3
d_call: TRBD2
cdr3_aa: CASRPPTSGSMYTQYF
cdr3_nt: TGTGCCAGCAGGCCCCCGACTAGCGGGAGTATGTATACGCAGTATTTT

v_call: TRBV5-5
clone_size: .
j_call: TRBJ2-1
d_call: .
cdr3_aa: CASSTNERSSYNEQFF
cdr3_nt: TGTGCCAGCAGCACCAATGAGCGGAGCTCCTACAATGAGCAGTTCTTC

v_call: TRBV7-9
clone_size: .
j_call: TRBJ2-7
d_call: TRBD2
cdr3_aa: CASSYRPSGSYEQYF
cdr3_nt: TGTGCCAGCAGCTATCGCCCTAGCGGATCCTACGAGCAGTACTTC

v_call: TRBV12-3/TRBV12-4
clone_size: .
j_call: TRBJ1-1
d_call: .
cdr3_aa: CANQGMNTEAFF
cdr3_nt: TGTGCCAACCAGGGGATGAACACTGAAGCTTTCTTT

v_call: TRBV18
clone_size: few
j_call: TRBJ2-7
d_call: TRBD1
cdr3_aa: CASSPPAGQGYEQYF
cdr3_nt: TGTGCCAGCTCACCACCGGCAGGACAGGGCTACGAGCAGTACTTC

v_call: TRBV10-3
clone_size: many
j_call: TRBJ2-5
d_call: .
cdr3_aa: CATRLGDTETQYF
cdr3_nt: TGTGCCACCCGTCTGGGAGACACGGAGACCCAGTACTTC

v_call: TRBV5-1
clone_size: few
j_call: TRBJ2-1
d_call: TRBD2
cdr3_aa: CASSREGLAGAGSYNEQFF
cdr3_nt: TGCGCCAGCAGCAGAGAGGGACTAGCGGGAGCGGGATCCTACAATGAGCAGTTCTTC

v_call: TRBV6-5
clone_size: few
j_call: TRBJ2-1
d_call: TRBD2
cdr3_aa: CASSYYRVSGGGSYNEQFF
cdr3_nt: TGTGCCAGCAGTTACTACCGGGTCTCGGGCGGGGGCTCCTACAATGAGCAGTTCTTC

v_call: TRBV20-1
clone_size: .
j_call: TRBJ2-3
d_call: TRBD2
cdr3_aa: CSATVAGVSRTDTQYF
cdr3_nt: TGCAGTGCGACTGTAGCGGGGGTCAGCCGCACAGATACGCAGTATTTT

v_call: TRBV2
clone_size: .
j_call: TRBJ2-1
d_call: TRBD2
cdr3_aa: CARNRAGGSEQFF
cdr3_nt: TGTGCCAGGAACAGAGCGGGAGGTAGTGAGCAGTTCTTC

v_call: TRBV29-1
clone_size: .
j_call: TRBJ2-7
d_call: TRBD2
cdr3_aa: CSVEAQGEGGYEQYF
cdr3_nt: TGCAGCGTTGAGGCTCAGGGCGAGGGAGGGTACGAGCAGTACTTC

v_call: TRBV6-2/TRBV6-3
clone_size: .
j_call: TRBJ2-3
d_call: .
cdr3_aa: CASSNHLTVRGTDTQYF
cdr3_nt: TGTGCCAGCAGTAACCATTTAACTGTAAGAGGAACAGATACGCAGTATTTT

v_call: TRBV6-2/TRBV6-3
clone_size: many
j_call: TRBJ2-5
d_call: .
cdr3_aa: CASSYGGETQYF
cdr3_nt: TGTGCCAGCAGTTACGGTGGAGAGACCCAGTACTTC

v_call: TRBV7-2
clone_size: .
j_call: TRBJ2-7
d_call: TRBD1
cdr3_aa: CASSPDRPWDEQYF
cdr3_nt: TGTGCCAGCAGCCCGGACAGGCCTTGGGATGAGCAGTACTTC

v_call: TRBV12-3/TRBV12-4
clone_size: .
j_call: TRBJ1-1
d_call: .
cdr3_aa: CASTTPGAAKAFF
cdr3_nt: TGTGCCAGCACCACCCCCGGGGCGGCGAAAGCTTTCTTT

v_call: TRBV28
clone_size: few
j_call: TRBJ1-1
d_call: TRBD1
cdr3_aa: CASDQGAPHTEAFF
cdr3_nt: TGTGCCAGTGACCAGGGGGCGCCGCACACTGAAGCTTTCTTT

v_call: TRBV7-9
clone_size: .
j_call: TRBJ2-7
d_call: TRBD1
cdr3_aa: CASRAGGDEQYF
cdr3_nt: TGTGCCAGCAGGGCAGGGGGCGACGAGCAGTACTTC

v_call: TRBV4-3
clone_size: .
j_call: TRBJ2-7
d_call: TRBD1
cdr3_aa: CASSQADRGYEQYF
cdr3_nt: TGCGCCAGCAGCCAAGCGGACAGGGGGTACGAGCAGTACTTC

v_call: TRBV12-3/TRBV12-4
clone_size: many
j_call: TRBJ1-1
d_call: .
cdr3_aa: CASTLVNTEAFF
cdr3_nt: TGTGCCAGCACCTTAGTGAACACTGAAGCTTTCTTT

v_call: TRBV6-1
clone_size: .
j_call: TRBJ2-5
d_call: TRBD2
cdr3_aa: CASSGGTSGRSETQYF
cdr3_nt: TGTGCCAGCAGTGGGGGGACTAGCGGGAGGTCAGAGACCCAGTACTTC

v_call: TRBV5-1
clone_size: .
j_call: TRBJ2-7
d_call: .
cdr3_aa: CASRSSNEQYF
cdr3_nt: TGCGCCAGCAGGTCGAGCAACGAGCAGTACTTC

v_call: TRBV5-4
clone_size: .
j_call: TRBJ2-3
d_call: .
cdr3_aa: CASSLALLGARGDTQYF
cdr3_nt: TGTGCCAGCAGCTTGGCCTTGTTGGGGGCCCGCGGAGATACGCAGTATTTT

v_call: TRBV18
clone_size: many
j_call: TRBJ2-6
d_call: .
cdr3_aa: CASSPPGANVLTF
cdr3_nt: TGTGCCAGCTCACCACCCGGGGCCAACGTCCTGACTTTC

v_call: TRBV24-1
clone_size: .
j_call: TRBJ2-7
d_call: .
cdr3_aa: CATSDLRRLVTRTVYEQYF
cdr3_nt: TGTGCCACCAGTGATTTACGCCGTTTGGTTACTAGAACGGTCTACGAGCAGTACTTC

v_call: TRBV20-1
clone_size: few
j_call: TRBJ2-6
d_call: .
cdr3_aa: CSALGQASGANVLTF
cdr3_nt: TGCAGTGCGCTAGGCCAGGCGTCTGGGGCCAACGTCCTGACTTTC

v_call: TRBV7-9
clone_size: once
j_call: TRBJ1-5
d_call: .
cdr3_aa: CASSLDQGGNPQHF
cdr3_nt: TGTGCCAGCAGCTTAGACCAAGGGGGAAATCCCCAGCATTTT

v_call: TRBV11-2
clone_size: many
j_call: TRBJ2-2
d_call: .
cdr3_aa: CASSLDRLTGELFF
cdr3_nt: TGTGCCAGCAGCTTAGACAGACTTACCGGGGAGCTGTTTTTT

v_call: TRBV5-1
clone_size: .
j_call: TRBJ2-5
d_call: TRBD1
cdr3_aa: CASSLQRGTGQETQYF
cdr3_nt: TGCGCCAGCAGCCTTCAACGGGGGACAGGGCAAGAGACCCAGTACTTC

v_call: TRBV20-1
clone_size: .
j_call: TRBJ2-1
d_call: TRBD2
cdr3_aa: CSVLLAGVLYNEQFF
cdr3_nt: TGCAGTGTTTTACTAGCGGGAGTTCTCTACAATGAGCAGTTCTTC